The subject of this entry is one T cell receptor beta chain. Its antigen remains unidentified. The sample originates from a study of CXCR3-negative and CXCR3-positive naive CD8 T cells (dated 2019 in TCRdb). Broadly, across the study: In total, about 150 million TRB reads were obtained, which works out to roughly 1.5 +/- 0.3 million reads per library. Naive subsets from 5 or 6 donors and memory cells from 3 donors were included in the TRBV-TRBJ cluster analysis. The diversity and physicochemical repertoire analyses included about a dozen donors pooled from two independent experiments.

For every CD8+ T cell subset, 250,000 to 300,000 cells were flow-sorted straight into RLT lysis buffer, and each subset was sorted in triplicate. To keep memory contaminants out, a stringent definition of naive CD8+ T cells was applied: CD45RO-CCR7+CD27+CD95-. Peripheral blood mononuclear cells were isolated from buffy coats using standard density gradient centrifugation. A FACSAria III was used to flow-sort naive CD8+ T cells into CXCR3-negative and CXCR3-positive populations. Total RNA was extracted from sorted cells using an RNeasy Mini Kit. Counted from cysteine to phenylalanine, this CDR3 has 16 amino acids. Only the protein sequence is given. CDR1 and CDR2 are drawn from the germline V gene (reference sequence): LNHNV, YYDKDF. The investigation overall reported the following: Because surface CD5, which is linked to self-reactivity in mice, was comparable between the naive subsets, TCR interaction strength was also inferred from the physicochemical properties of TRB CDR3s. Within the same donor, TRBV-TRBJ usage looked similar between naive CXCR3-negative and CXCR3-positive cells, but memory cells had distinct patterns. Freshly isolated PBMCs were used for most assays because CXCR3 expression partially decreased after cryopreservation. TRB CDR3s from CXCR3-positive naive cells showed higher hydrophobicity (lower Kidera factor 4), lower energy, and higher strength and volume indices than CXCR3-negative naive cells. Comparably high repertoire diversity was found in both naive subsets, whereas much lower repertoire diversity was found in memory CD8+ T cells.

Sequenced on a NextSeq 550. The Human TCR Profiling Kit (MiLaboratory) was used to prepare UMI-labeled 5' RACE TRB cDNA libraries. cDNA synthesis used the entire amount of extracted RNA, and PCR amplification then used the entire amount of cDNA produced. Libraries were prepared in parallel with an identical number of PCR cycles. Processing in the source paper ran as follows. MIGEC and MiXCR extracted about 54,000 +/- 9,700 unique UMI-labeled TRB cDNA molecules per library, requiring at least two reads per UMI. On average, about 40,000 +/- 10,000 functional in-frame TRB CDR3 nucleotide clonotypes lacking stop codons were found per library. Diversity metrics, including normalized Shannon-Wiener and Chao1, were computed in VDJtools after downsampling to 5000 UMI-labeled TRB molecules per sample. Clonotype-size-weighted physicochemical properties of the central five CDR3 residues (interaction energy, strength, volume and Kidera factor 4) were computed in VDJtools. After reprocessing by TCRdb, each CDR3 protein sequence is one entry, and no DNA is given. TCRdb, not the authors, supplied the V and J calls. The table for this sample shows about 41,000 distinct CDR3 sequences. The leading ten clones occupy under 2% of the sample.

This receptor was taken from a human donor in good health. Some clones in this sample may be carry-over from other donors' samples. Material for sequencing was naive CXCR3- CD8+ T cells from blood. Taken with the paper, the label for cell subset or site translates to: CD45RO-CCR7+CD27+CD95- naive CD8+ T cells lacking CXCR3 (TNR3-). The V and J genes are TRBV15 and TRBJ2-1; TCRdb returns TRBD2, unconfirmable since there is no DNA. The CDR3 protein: CATSRSAGGAYNEQFF.